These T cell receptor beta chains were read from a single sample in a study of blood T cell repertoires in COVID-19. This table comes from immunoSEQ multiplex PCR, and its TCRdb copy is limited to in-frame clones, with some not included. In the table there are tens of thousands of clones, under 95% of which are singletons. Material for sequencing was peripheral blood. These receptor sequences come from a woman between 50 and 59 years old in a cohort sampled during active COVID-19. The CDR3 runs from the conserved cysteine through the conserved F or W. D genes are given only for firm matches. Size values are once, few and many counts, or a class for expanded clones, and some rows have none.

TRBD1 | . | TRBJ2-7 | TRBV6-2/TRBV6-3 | TGTGCCAGCAGGCCTGAACAACCCGGGACAGGGGCCTACGAGCAGTACTTC | CASRPEQPGTGAYEQYF
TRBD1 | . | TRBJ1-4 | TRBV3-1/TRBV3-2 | TGTGCCAGCAGCTCCTGGACAGGGGACAATGAAAAACTGTTTTTT | CASSSWTGDNEKLFF
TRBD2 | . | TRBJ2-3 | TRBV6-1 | TGTGCCAGCAGTGTGGGACTAGCGGGGGGGCAGGGCACAGATACGCAGTATTTT | CASSVGLAGGQGTDTQYF
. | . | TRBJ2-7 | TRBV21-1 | TGTGCCAGCAGCATTAGAAAATGTGACTCCTCCTACGAGCAGTACTTC | CASSIRKCDSSYEQYF
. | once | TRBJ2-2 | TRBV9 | TGTGCCAGCAGCGTCGACAGTTACACCGGGGAGCTGTTTTTT | CASSVDSYTGELFF
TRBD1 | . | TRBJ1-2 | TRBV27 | TGTGCCAGCAGTTTATTTCCCGGGACAGAGTATGGCTACACCTTC | CASSLFPGTEYGYTF
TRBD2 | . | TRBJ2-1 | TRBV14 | TGTGCCAGCAGCCAAGTAGGCGGGAGAGCCCTCAATGAGCAGTTCTTC | CASSQVGGRALNEQFF
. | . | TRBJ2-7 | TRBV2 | TGTGCCAGCATGGGGGGAAGCGGTCAGTTGAGGACCTACGAGCAGTACTTC | CASMGGSGQLRTYEQYF
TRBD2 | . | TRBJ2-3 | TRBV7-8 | TGTGCCAGCAGCTTAGCGAGGGCGCTAGCGGGGTGGCTGGATACGCAGTATTTT | CASSLARALAGWLDTQYF
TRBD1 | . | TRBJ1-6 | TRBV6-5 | TGTGCCAGCAGCCAAGGACAGGGTAATTCACCCCTCCACTTT | CASSQGQGNSPLHF
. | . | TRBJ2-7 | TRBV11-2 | TGTGCCAGCAGCTTAGTAACGCAGGGTCAAATCAACGAGCAGTACTTC | CASSLVTQGQINEQYF
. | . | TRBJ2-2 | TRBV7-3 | TGTGCCAGCAGCTCACAGGAATTCGGGGAGCTGTTTTTT | CASSSQEFGELFF
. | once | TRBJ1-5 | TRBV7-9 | TGTGCCAGCAGCCAACAGGGAGATAGCAATCAGCCCCAGCATTTT | CASSQQGDSNQPQHF
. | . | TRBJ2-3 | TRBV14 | TGTGCCAGCAGCCAAGATCGGGGACTCCAGGTAGATACGCAGTATTTT | CASSQDRGLQVDTQYF
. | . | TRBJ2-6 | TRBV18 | TGTGCCAGCTCACCACCGAGCGGGGCCAACGTCCTGACTTTC | CASSPPSGANVLTF
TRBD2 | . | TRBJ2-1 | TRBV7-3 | TGTGCCAGCAGCTTAAAGTGGGGGCGGGAGGGCCCTCCTCGGGAGAAGAGCTCCTACAATGAGCAGTTCTTC | CASSLKWGREGPPREKSSYNEQFF
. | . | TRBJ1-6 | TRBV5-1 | TGCGCCAGCAGCTTAGGAACGGGTTATGGAAATTCACCCCTCCACTTT | CASSLGTGYGNSPLHF
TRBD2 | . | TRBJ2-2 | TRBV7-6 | TGTGCCAGCAGCTTTTTTGGACTAGCGGGAGGGCCGAACGGGGAGCTGTTTTTT | CASSFFGLAGGPNGELFF
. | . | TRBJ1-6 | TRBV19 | TGTGCCAGTAGGATGGGGACTGCCTCAATCGCCTATAATTCACCCCTCCACTTT | CASRMGTASIAYNSPLHF
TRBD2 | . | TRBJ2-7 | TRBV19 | TGTGCCAGTAAGGTGGCGGCTAGCGGGACCTACGAGCAGTACTTC | CASKVAASGTYEQYF
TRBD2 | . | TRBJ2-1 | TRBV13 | TGTGCCAGCAGCTTAGGGCGGGGGGCCTTCTTATACAATGAGCAGTTCTTC | CASSLGRGAFLYNEQFF
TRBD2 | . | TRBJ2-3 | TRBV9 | TGTGCCAGCAGCGTAAGGGGACTAGCTGGGGCAGATACGCAGTATTTT | CASSVRGLAGADTQYF
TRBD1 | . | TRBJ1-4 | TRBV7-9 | TGTGCCACCCGGGACAGCCGAAATGAAAAACTGTTTTTT | CATRDSRNEKLFF
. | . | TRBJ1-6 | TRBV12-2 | TGTGCAAGTCGCTTAAAACTTTACGTACAGAGCTTTTCCTATAATTCACCCCTCCACTTT | CASRLKLYVQSFSYNSPLHF
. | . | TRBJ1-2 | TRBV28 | TGTGCCAGCAGACTAACACAGGGCCTCTATGGCTACACCTTC | CASRLTQGLYGYTF
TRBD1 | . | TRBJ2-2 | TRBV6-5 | TGTGCCAGCAGGACAGGGGGGGACACCGGGGAGCTGTTTTTT | CASRTGGDTGELFF
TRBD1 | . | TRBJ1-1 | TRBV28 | TGTGCCAGCAAAGTCCCGGGACAGGGGCTTATGAACACTGAAGCTTTCTTT | CASKVPGQGLMNTEAFF
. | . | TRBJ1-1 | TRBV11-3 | TGTGCCAGCAGCTTCAGTACTGAAGCTTTCTTT | CASSFSTEAFF